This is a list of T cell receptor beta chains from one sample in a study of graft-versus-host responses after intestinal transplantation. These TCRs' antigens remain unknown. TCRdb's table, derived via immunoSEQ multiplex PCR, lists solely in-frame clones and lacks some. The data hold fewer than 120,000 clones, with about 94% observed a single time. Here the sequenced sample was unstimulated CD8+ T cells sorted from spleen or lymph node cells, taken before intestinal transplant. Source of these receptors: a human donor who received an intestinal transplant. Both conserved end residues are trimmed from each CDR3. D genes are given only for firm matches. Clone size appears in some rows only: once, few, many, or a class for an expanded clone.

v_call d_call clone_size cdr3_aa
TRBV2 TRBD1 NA ASSEYPPWTGDSYGYT
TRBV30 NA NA AWSLSEQF
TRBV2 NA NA ASSDLRQSDEKLF
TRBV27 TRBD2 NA ASSLAGAGETQY
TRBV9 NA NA ASSVTGNPTDTQY
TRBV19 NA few ASSNGREQY
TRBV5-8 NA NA ASTDTGSWWYEQY
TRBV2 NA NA ASGPSDGYT
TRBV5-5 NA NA ASSFGAGSYEQY
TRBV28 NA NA ASSSAYEQY
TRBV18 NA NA ASSPSTRRVTQY
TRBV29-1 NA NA SVEGTGELF
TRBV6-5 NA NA ASSIGQGNYGYT
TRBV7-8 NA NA ASSFSSGLGYYEQY
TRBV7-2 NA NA ASSLGLSGTEAF
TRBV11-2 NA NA ASSLAASLFYEQY
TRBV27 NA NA ASSLNIPWTESTDTQY
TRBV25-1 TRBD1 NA ASSELIRDRGHDEQF
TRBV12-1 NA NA ASSLGTSGRPTGSYNEQF
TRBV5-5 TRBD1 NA ASSLGRGTGDGYT
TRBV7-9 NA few ASSLSTGNQPQH
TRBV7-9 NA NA ASSSKPTTGVKNIQY
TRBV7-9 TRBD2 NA ASSLGGQETQY
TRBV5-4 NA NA ASSNRDKNSYEQY
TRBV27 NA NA ASSPPSSYEQY
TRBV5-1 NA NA ASSQGGEQY
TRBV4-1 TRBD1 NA ASSQDRGTGYEQY
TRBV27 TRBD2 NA ASNPLAGVNTGELF
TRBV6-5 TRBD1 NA ASSYSGTGSYEQY
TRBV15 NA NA ATSRGNEKLF
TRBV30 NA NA AWSVLQGSEAF
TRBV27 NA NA ASSQGSGKLFYGYT
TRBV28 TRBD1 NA ASSPGTGTDTQY
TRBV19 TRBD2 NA ATGAGYYNEQF
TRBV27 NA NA ASSLRGAQF
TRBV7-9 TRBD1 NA ASSDSTGTGNSYEQY
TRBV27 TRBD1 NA ASSFLEGAGLYGYT
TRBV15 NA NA ATSRGEAHRGEQY
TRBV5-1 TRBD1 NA ASSLGQGVNTEAF
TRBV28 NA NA ASSWEGGLQETQY